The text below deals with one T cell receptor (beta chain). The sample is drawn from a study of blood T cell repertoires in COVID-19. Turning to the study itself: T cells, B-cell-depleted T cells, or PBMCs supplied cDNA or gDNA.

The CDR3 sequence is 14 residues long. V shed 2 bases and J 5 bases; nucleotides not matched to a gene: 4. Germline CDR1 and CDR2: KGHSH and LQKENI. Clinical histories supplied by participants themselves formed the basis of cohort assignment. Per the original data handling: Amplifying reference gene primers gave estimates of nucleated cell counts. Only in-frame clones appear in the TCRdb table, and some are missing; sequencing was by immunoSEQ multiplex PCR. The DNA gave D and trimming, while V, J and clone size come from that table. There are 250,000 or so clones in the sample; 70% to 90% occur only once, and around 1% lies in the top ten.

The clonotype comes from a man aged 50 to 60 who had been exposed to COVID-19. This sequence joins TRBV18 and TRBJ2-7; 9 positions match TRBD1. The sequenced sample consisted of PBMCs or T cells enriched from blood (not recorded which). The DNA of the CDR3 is TGTGCCAGCTCACCAAGGACAGGGGCGGACGAGCAGTACTTC. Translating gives CASSPRTGADEQYF.